This T cell receptor beta chain was observed in a study of T cells in Graves' hyperthyroidism and ophthalmopathy. Germline V CDR1 and CDR2: SGHAT, FQNNGV. Trimming took 8 bases from V and 0 from J, leaving 11 bases between them. The CDR3 runs to 13 residues. Study-wide findings and caveats: Stable hyperthyroidism was told apart from ophthalmopathy by a model built on 13 V-J features. Blood also contained most expanded thyroid clonotypes above 0.001. For ophthalmopathy, model prediction preceded onset by a median 6.5 months.

A word on this clonotype: The target antigen is unknown.

The diagnoses drew upon clinical symptoms, serum thyroxine and TRAb, thyroid ultrasound and orbital computed tomography. RNA transcripts served as the template for amplifying TCR beta CDR3 regions. TCR CDR3 underwent first-round RT-PCR with the HTBI primer set. Via MiXCR, TCRdb re-called the multiplex PCR reads, giving one row per CDR3 protein. The sample contains more than 500,000 distinct CDR3 sequences, 35% to 50% of which appear only once. The receptor was derived from an adult woman with Graves' disease, either hyperthyroidism or ophthalmopathy (not recorded which). The gene calls are TRBV11-2 and TRBJ2-7; no clear D gene. Input material: peripheral blood or thyroid tissue (not recorded which). The CDR3 sequence is CASGRGHSYEQYF. The CDR3 nucleotides read TGTGCCAGCGGTCGCGGCCACTCCTACGAGCAGTACTTC.